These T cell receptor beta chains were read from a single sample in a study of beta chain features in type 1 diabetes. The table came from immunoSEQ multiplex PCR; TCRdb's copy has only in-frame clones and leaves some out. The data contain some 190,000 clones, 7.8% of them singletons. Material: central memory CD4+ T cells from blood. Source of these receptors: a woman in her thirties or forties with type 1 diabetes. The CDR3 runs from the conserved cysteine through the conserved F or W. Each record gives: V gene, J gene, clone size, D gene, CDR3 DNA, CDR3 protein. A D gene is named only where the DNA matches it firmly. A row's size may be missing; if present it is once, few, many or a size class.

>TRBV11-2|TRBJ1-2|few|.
TGTGCCAGCAGCTTAGAATCTTCGACGGCAGGGAGGAATGGCTACACCTTC
CASSLESSTAGRNGYTF
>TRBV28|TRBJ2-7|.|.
TGTGCCAGCAGGGGGGGTTACGAGCAGTACTTC
CASRGGYEQYF
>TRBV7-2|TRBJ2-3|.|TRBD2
TGTGCCAGCAGCTTTACTAGCGGGAGCACAGATACGCAGTATTTT
CASSFTSGSTDTQYF
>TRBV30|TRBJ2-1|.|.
TGTGCCTGGAGTGGTTTAGATTTTCAGTTCTTC
CAWSGLDFQFF
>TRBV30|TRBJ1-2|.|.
TGTGCCTGGAGTGTACAGGAATATGGCTACACCTTC
CAWSVQEYGYTF
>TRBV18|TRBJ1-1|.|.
TGTGCCGGTCAGGGCGCCGACACTGAAGCTTTCTTT
CAGQGADTEAFF
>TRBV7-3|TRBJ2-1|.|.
TGTGCCAGCAGCTCCGCCGGAGGGGACAATGAGCAGTTCTTC
CASSSAGGDNEQFF
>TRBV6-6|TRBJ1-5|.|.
TGTGCCAGCAGACTTGCAGGGGTCCAGCATTTT
CASRLAGVQHF
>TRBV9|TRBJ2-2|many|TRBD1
TGTGCCAGCAGCGTAGATGGACAGGGAGCCGGGGAGCTGTTTTTT
CASSVDGQGAGELFF
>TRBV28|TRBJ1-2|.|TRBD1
TGTGCCAGCAGCCGACAGGGCCCCAATGGCTACACCTTC
CASSRQGPNGYTF
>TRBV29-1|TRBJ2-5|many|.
TGCAGCGCCGCAGGGACAAACCAAGAGACCCAGTACTTC
CSAAGTNQETQYF
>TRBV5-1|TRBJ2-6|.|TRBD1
TGCGCCAGCAGCTTGGGGGGACAGGGGGTACTAGGGGCCAACGTCCTGACTTTC
CASSLGGQGVLGANVLTF
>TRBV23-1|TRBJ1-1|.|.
TGCGCCAGCAGTCCTACAGTAAAAACTGAAGCTTTCTTT
CASSPTVKTEAFF
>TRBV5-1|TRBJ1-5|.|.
TGCGCCAGCAGCTTGGAGCCGGAGGGCAATCAGCCCCAGCATTTT
CASSLEPEGNQPQHF
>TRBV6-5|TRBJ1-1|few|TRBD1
TGTGCCAGCAGTCATAGACAGGGTTCCACTGAAGCTTTCTTT
CASSHRQGSTEAFF
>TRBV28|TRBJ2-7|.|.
TGTGCCAGTATGACAGGCTACGAGCAGTACTTC
CASMTGYEQYF
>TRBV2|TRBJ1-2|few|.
TGTGCCAGCAGTGAAGGGTTCAGGGTGACCTACACCTTC
CASSEGFRVTYTF
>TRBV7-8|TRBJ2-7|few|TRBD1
TGTGCCAGCAGCTACCTAACCGGGACAGGGTTTGAGCAGTACTTC
CASSYLTGTGFEQYF
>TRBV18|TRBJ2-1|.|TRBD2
TGTGCCAGCTCATCGGGGAGCGGGGTCTACAATGAGCAGTTCTTC
CASSSGSGVYNEQFF
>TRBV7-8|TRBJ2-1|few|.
TGTGCCAGCAGGCCGGGAGTGGCCTACAATGAGCAGTTCTTC
CASRPGVAYNEQFF
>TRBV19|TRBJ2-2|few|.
TGTGCCAGTAGTCCCAGGCCACTTCAGGCCGGGGAGCTGTTTTTT
CASSPRPLQAGELFF
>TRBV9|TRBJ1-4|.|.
TGTGCCAGCAGCCCCCTCGCCGGGAGAGAAAAACTGTTTTTT
CASSPLAGREKLFF
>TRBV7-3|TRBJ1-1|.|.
TGTGCCAGCAGCTTAAATTCCGACACTGAAGCTTTCTTT
CASSLNSDTEAFF
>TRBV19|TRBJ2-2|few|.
TGTGCCAGTACCCTCCCGAACACCGGGGAGCTGTTTTTT
CASTLPNTGELFF
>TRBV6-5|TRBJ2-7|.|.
TGTGCCAGCAGTTACTCGTCCCGGCAGTACTTC
CASSYSSRQYF
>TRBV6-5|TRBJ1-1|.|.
TGTGCCACCCAGACAGCTCCGAACACTGAAGCTTTCTTT
CATQTAPNTEAFF
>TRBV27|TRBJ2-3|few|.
TGTGCCAGCACTCACTCAGATACGCAGTATTTT
CASTHSDTQYF
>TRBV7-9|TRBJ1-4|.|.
TGTGCCAGCAGCTCCCGTTATAATGAAAAACTGTTTTTT
CASSSRYNEKLFF
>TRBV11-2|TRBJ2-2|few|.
TGTGCCAGCAGCTTAGTTTGGAGAGACACCGGGGAGCTGTTTTTT
CASSLVWRDTGELFF
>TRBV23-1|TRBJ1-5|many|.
TGCGCCAGCAGTCGAGGGTGTCAGCCCCAGCATTTT
CASSRGCQPQHF
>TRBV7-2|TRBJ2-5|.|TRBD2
TGTGCCAGCAGGTGGACTAGCGGCCAAGAGACCCAGTACTTC
CASRWTSGQETQYF
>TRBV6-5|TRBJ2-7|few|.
TGTGCCAGCAGTCGGACAGCCAGCTCCTACGAGCAGTACTTC
CASSRTASSYEQYF
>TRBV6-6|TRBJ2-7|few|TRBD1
TGTGCCAGCAATAGGGGGACAGAGTACTACGAGCAGTACTTC
CASNRGTEYYEQYF
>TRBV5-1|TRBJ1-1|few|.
TGCGCCAGCAGCTTGGGAGGTCTGAACACTGAAGCTTTCTTT
CASSLGGLNTEAFF
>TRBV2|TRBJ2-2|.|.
TGTGCCAGCAGTGAGACGGTCGGGAGCACCGGGGAGCTGTTTTTT
CASSETVGSTGELFF
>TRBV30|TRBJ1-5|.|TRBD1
TGTGCCTTGGACGCCGGACAGGGCAATCAGCCCCAGCATTTT
CALDAGQGNQPQHF
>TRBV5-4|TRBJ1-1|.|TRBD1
TGTGCCAGCAGCTTGGAGGCCAGGGGGGACACTGAAGCTTTCTTT
CASSLEARGDTEAFF
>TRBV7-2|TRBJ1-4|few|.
TGTGCCAGCAGCTTATTTGGCGCAACGGGGGAAAAACTGTTTTTT
CASSLFGATGEKLFF
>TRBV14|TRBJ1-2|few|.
TGTGCCAGCAGCCAAGGAAGCAGGGATAGCTATGGCTACACCTTC
CASSQGSRDSYGYTF
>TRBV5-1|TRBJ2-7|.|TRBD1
TGCGCCAGCAGCCTCTCCGGACAGGATTACTCCTACGAGCAGTACTTC
CASSLSGQDYSYEQYF
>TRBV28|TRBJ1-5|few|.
TGTGCCAGCAGTTTGGGGGGGTGGGCAGGGGATAGCAATCAGCCCCAGCATTTT
CASSLGGWAGDSNQPQHF
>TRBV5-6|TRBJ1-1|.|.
TGTGCCAGCAGTAAATCAGCGGGTTCGCCTTTCTTT
CASSKSAGSPFF
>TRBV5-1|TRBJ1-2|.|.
TGCGCCAGCAGCTTGGGGTCCGGGGATGGCTACACCTTC
CASSLGSGDGYTF
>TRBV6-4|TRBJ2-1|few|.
TGTGCCAGCAGTGACTCGGGGAGCTCCTACAATGAGCAGTTCTTC
CASSDSGSSYNEQFF
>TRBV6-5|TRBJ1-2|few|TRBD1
TGTGCCAGCAGTTCCGGGACAGGGAATAACTATGGCTACACCTTC
CASSSGTGNNYGYTF
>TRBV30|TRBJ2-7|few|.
TGTGCCTGGAGTCCGGGGAGCTTCTACGAGCAGTACTTC
CAWSPGSFYEQYF
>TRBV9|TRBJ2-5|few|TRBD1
TGTGCCAGCAGCTCCCGTTCCAGGGGGTGGGAGACCCAGTACTTC
CASSSRSRGWETQYF
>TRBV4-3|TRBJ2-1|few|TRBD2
TGCGCCAGCAGCCAAGCCTCAGCGGGGATCTCCTACAATGAGCAGTTCTTC
CASSQASAGISYNEQFF
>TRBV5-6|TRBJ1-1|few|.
TGTGCCAGCAGCTTGCTCGCTGAAGCTTTCTTT
CASSLLAEAFF
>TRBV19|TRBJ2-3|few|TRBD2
TGTGCCAGTAACGGTGGGAGGGCCTATTCTACGCAGTATTTT
CASNGGRAYSTQYF